This T cell receptor (beta chain) was recorded in a study of T cell responses to AZD1222 COVID-19 vaccine. About the study: Combined were second doses at about 4 or about 12 weeks. The study, taken as a whole, reports: At baseline, just five or six AZD1222 recipients tested seropositive.

Clones were sequenced by immunoSEQ multiplex PCR, and TCRdb holds only the in-frame ones, with some missing. The sample has about 86,000 clones, 70% to 80% seen once. This CDR3 has 12 residues. Germline-derived CDR1 and CDR2 are SNHLY and FYNNEI. The germline V and J ends were trimmed by 2 bases and 2 bases, with 3 bases remaining between them. On this clone itself: Its antigen is not known.

The sample consisted of peripheral blood, taken on day 0 of AZD1222 vaccination. This chain links TRBV2 with TRBJ1-2; D gene uncertain. The receptor's source is an adult in good health. The CDR3 DNA follows: TGTGCCAGCAGTGAACAAAACTATGGCTACACCTTC. Translation: CASSEQNYGYTF.